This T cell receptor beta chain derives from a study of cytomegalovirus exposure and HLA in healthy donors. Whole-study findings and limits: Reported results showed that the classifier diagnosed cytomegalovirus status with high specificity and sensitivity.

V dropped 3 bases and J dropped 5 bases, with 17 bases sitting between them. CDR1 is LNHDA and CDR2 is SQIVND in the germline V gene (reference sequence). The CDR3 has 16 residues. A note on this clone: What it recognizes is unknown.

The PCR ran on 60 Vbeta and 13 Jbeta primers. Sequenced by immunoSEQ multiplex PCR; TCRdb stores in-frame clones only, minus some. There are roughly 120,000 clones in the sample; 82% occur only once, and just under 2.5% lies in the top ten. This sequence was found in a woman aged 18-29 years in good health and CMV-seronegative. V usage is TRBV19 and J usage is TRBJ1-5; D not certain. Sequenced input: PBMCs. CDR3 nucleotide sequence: TGTGCCAGTAGTATCCCCCCTCAAGGAGGTTATCAGCCCCAGCATTTT. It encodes CASSIPPQGGYQPQHF.